This T cell receptor (beta chain) was identified in a study of CD8+CD57+ T cells in acquired aplastic anemia. Study at large: Mean yield of DNA from sorted CD4+ and CD8+ cells was roughly 3.2 ug.

Profiling that covered TCR beta VDJ and CDR3 relied on genomic DNA as its template. TCRdb fed the reads into MiXCR, producing one record per CDR3 protein. The sample yields fewer than 250,000 distinct CDR3 sequences, more than 40% seen once. This clonotype was detected many times. Germline CDR1 and CDR2: SQVTM and ANQGSEA. This CDR3 contains 12 residues. The V end was cut by 1 base, the J end by 5 bases, with 8 bases between. Patients selected for sequencing had displayed CD8+CD57+ cell expansion by flow cytometry. The study sampled blood from patients who had received no therapy. The clonotype originates from a human donor with aplastic anemia. Material for sequencing was sorted CD4+, CD8+, or CD8+CD57+ T cells (not recorded which) from PBMCs. The chain employs TRBV29-1 and TRBJ1-2; D is unclear. CDR3 coding DNA: TGCAGCGTTGAAGGAGGGAGGTATGGCTACACCTTC. Translating it yields CSVEGGRYGYTF. Variable domain in full (rest from reference TRBV29-1 and TRBJ1-2): SAVISQKPSRDICQRGTSLTIQCQVDSQVTMMFWYRQQPGQSLTLIATANQGSEATYESGFVIDKFPISRPNLTFSTLTVSNMSPEDSSIYLCSVEGGRYGYTFGSGTRLTVV.